There are a few counts of the clone carrying this T cell receptor (beta chain). The antigen is unknown. Deletions cut 3 bases from V and 2 bases from J, with 15 bases between. CDR1 and CDR2 (germline): ENHRY, SYGVKD. CDR3 size: 16 residues. The sample originates from a study of STAT5B mutations in CD4+ large granular lymphocyte leukemia. This was a survey-level run. Methods used by the authors: A clonotype over 5% of the repertoire counted as a possible leukemic clone, around 61 overall. Productive clonotypes were detectable down to 2.59 x 10-5 frequency. Libraries were prepared by immunoSEQ multiplex PCR; TCRdb keeps only in-frame clonotypes and omits some of them. The DNA was the basis for D and trimming; V, J and clone size are from that table. This sample has 5,500 to 6,000 clones, with 60% to 80% found just once. Study-wide points: Top patient clones used TRBV06 genes more often: 8/27 versus 2/35 in controls.

Sequencing input: PBMCs. V is TRBV10-3 and J is TRBJ2-3; a possible D gene is TRBD2 (6 bases). This receptor was taken from an elderly man with CD4+ T-cell large granular lymphocyte leukemia. The CDR3 coding sequence is TGTGCCATCAGTGACCCGGACTATACCGACACAGATACGCAGTATTTT. It is translated as CAISDPDYTDTDTQYF.